This T cell receptor beta chain emerged from a study of blood T cell repertoires in COVID-19. Turning to the study itself: From T cells, B-cell-depleted T cells, or PBMCs came the material, which was cDNA or gDNA.

This clone was seen a few times. TCRdb keeps only in-frame clones here, not all; method: immunoSEQ multiplex PCR. The table shows some 250,000 clones, with about 90% occurring only once. The CDR3 runs to 17 residues. V shed 5 bases, J shed 2 bases, and the junction held 11 bases outside the gene matches. Per the germline V gene, CDR1 is MDHEN and CDR2 is SYDVKM. This clonotype was obtained from a man between 60 and 75 years old with acute or convalescent COVID-19. This chain connects TRBV28 to TRBJ2-7, with 11 bases aligning to TRBD1. Specimen: peripheral blood. The CDR3, as DNA: TGTGCCAGCAGTCGGACAGGGGGCAAGGGGGAAGCCTACGAGCAGTACTTC. Translated, it gives CASSRTGGKGEAYEQYF. The variable domain in full, completed from reference TRBV28 and TRBJ2-7, reads DVKVTQSSRYLVKRTGEKVFLECVQDMDHENMFWYRQDPGLGLRLIYFSYDVKMKEKGDIPEGYSVSREKKERFSLILESASTNQTSMYLCASSRTGGKGEAYEQYFGPGTRLTVT.